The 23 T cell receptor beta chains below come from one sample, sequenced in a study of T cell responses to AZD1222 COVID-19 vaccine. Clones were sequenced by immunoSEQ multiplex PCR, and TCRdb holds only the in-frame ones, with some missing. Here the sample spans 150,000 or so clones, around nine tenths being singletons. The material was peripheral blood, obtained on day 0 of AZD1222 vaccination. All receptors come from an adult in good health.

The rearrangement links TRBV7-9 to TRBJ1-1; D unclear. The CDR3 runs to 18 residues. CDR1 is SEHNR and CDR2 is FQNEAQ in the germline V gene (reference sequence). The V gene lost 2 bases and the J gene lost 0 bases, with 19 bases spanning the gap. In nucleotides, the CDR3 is TGTGCCAGCAGCTTATACCCAGGACCGCAGGTCATGAACACTGAAGCTTTCTTT. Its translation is CASSLYPGPQVMNTEAFF.

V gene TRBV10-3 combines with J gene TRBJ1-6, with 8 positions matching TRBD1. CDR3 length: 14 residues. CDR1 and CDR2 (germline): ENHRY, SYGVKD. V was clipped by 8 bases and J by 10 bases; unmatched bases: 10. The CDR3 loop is CAISRTGRGSPLHF. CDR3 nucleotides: TGTGCCATCTCCCGGACAGGGAGAGGGTCACCCCTCCACTTT.

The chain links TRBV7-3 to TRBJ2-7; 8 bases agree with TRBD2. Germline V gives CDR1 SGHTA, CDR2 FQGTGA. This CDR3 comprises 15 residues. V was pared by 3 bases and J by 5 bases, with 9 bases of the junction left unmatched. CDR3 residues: CASSFTGGRYNEQYF. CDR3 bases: TGTGCCAGCAGCTTCACAGGCGGGAGGTACAACGAGCAGTACTTC.

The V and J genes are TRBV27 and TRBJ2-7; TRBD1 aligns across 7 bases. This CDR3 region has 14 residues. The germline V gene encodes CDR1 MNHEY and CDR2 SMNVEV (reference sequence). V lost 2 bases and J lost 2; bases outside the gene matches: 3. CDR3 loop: CASSLATGPYEQYF. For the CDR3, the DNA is TGTGCCAGCAGTTTAGCGACAGGGCCCTACGAGCAGTACTTC.

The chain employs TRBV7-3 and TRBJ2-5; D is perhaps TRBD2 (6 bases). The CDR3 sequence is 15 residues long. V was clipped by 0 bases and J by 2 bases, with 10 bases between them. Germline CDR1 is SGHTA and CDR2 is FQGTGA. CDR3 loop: CASSLTLGGQETQYF. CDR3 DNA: TGTGCCAGCAGCTTAACGTTGGGGGGACAAGAGACCCAGTACTTC. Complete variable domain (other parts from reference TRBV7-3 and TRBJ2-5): GAGVSQTPSNKVTEKGKYVELRCDPISGHTALYWYRQSLGQGPEFLIYFQGTGAADDSGLPNDRFFAVRPEGSVSTLKIQRTERGDSAVYLCASSLTLGGQETQYFGPGTRLLVL.

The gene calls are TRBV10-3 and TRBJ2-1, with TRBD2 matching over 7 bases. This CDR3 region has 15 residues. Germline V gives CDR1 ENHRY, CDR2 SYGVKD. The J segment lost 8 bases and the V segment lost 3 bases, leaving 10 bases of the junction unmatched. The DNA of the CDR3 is TGTGCCATCAGTGAAGGGAGCGGGGAAGTCGATGAGCAGTTCTTC. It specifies CAISEGSGEVDEQFF.

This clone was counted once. The CDR3 nucleotides read TGTGCCAGCAGTCCTGGACAGTTTGGCTACACCTTC. The encoded protein is CASSPGQFGYTF. The chain has TRBV28 and TRBJ1-2; possible D gene TRBD1, 6 bases. CDR1 is MDHEN and CDR2 is SYDVKM in the germline V gene. The CDR3 covers 12 residues. Deletions cut 5 bases from V and 7 bases from J, with 11 bases between.

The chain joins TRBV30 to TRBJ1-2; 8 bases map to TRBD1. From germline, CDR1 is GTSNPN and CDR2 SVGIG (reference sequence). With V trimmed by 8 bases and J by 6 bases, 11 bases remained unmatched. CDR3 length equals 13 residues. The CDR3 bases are TGTGCCGGGGTCGTGGCAGGGGGCGATGGCTACACCTTC. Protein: CAGVVAGGDGYTF.

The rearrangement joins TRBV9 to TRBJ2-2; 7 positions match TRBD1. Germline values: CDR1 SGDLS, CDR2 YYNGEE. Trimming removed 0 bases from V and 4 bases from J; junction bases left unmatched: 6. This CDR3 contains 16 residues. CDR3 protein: CASSVDRQGLTGELFF. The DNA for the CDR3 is TGTGCCAGCAGCGTAGACCGACAGGGCCTCACCGGGGAGCTGTTTTTT.

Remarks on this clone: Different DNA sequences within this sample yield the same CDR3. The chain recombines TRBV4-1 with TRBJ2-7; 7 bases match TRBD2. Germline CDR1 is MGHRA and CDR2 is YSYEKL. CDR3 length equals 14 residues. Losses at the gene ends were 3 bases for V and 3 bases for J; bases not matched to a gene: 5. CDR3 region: CASSQGAGDYEQYF. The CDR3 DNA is TGCGCCAGCAGCCAGGGTGCGGGGGACTACGAGCAGTACTTC.

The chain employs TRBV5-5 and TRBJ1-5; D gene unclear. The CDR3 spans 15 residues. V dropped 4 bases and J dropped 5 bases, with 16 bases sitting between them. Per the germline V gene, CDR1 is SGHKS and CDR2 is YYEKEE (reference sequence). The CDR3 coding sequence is TGTGCCAGCAGCCCCAAGGGAGGGCTCGATCAGCCCCAGCATTTT. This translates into CASSPKGGLDQPQHF.

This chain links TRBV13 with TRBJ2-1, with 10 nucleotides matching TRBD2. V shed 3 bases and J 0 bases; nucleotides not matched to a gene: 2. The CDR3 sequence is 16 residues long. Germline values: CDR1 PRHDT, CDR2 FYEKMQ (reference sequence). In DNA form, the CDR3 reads TGTGCCAGCAGCTTTTTAGCGGGGGGCTCCTACAATGAGCAGTTCTTC. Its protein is CASSFLAGGSYNEQFF. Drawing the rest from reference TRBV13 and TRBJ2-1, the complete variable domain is AAGVIQSPRHLIKEKRETATLKCYPIPRHDTVYWYQQGPGQDPQFLISFYEKMQSDKGSIPDRFSAQQFSDYHSELNMSSLELGDSALYFCASSFLAGGSYNEQFFGPGTRLTVL.

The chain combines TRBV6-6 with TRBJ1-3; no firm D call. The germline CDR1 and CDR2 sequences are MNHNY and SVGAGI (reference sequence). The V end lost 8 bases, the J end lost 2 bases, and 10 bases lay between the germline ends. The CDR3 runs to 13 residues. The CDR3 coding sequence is TGTGCCAGCTTGAGTAACGCTGGAAACACCATATATTTT. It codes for CASLSNAGNTIYF.

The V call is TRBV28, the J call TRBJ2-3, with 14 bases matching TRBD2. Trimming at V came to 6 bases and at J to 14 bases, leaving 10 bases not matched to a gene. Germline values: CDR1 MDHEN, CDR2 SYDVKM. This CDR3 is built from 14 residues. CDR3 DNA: TGTGCCAGCAGCCCCGGGACTAGCGGGAGCGTCCGGTATTTT. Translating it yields CASSPGTSGSVRYF.

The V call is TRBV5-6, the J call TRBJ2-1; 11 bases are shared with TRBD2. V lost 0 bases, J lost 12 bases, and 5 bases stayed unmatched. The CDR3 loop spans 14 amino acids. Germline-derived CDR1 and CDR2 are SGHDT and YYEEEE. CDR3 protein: CASSLVAGGPRQFF. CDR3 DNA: TGTGCCAGCAGCTTGGTAGCGGGAGGGCCCCGGCAGTTCTTC.

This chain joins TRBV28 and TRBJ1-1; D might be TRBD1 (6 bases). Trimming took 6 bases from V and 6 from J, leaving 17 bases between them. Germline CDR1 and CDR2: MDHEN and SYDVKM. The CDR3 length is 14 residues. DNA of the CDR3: TGTGCCAGCAGGAAACAGGGAAGTGAGTCTGAAGCTTTCTTT. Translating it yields CASRKQGSESEAFF.

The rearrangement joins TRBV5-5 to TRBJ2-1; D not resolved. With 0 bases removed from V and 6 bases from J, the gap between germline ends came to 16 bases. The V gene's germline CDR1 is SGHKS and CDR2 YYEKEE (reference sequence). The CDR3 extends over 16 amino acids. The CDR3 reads CASSLARWPNINEQFF. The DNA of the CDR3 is TGTGCCAGCAGCTTGGCCCGGTGGCCGAACATCAATGAGCAGTTCTTC. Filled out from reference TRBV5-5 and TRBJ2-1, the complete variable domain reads DAGVTQSPTHLIKTRGQQVTLRCSPISGHKSVSWYQQVLGQGPQFIFQYYEKEERGRGNFPDRFSARQFPNYSSELNVNALLLGDSALYLCASSLARWPNINEQFFGPGTRLTVL.

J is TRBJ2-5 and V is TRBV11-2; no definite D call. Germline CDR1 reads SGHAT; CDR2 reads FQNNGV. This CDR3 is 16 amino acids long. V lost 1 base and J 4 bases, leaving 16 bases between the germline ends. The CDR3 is CASSLGARSKGETQYF. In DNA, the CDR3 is TGTGCCAGCAGCTTAGGGGCTAGGAGCAAGGGAGAGACCCAGTACTTC.

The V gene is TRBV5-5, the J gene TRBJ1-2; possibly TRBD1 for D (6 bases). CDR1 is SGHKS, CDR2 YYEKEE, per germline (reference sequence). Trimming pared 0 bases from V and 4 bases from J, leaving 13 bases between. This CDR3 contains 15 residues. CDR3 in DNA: TGTGCCAGCAGCTTGGTAGAGGACAGCAGCTATGGCTACACCTTC. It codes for CASSLVEDSSYGYTF.

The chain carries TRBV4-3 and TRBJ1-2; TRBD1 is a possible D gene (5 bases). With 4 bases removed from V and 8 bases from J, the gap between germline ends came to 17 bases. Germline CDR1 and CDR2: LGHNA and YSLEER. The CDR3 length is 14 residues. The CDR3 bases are TGCGCCAGCAGCCCATCCCCCTTTGGGGGGGGCTACACCTTC. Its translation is CASSPSPFGGGYTF.

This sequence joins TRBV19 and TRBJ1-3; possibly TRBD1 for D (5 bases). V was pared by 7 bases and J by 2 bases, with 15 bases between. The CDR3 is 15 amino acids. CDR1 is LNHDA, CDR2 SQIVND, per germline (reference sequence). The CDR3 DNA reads TGTGCCAGTATCCCCTCGACAGCAACTGGAAACACCATATATTTT. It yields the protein CASIPSTATGNTIYF.

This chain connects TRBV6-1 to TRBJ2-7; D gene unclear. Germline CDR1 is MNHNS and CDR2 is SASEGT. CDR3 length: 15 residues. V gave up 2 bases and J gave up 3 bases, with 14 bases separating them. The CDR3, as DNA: TGTGCCAGCAGTGAACAACTTGACTCGTTCTACGAGCAGTACTTC. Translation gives CASSEQLDSFYEQYF.

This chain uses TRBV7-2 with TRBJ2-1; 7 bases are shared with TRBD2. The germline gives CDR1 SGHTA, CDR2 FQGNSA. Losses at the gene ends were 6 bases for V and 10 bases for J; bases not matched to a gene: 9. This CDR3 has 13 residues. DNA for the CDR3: TGTGCCAGCAGACTTCGGGGAGGGGCCGAGCAGTTCTTC. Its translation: CASRLRGGAEQFF.